This T cell receptor (beta chain) was profiled in a study of pediatric ulcerative colitis. Study-wide points: Compared with controls, ulcerative colitis showed greater blood-rectum clone sharing. Repertoires came from total lymphocyte DNA, so rare subsets like regulatory T cells may be missed. In rectum, acute severe colitis had expanded clones and less diversity.

The CDR3 runs to 15 residues. Germline V gene lookup returns CDR1 SGHRS and CDR2 YFSETQ. V was shortened by 5 bases and J by 2 bases, with 14 bases between the two germline ends. The survey-level immunoSEQ assay was used. Assay used: immunoSEQ multiplex PCR; TCRdb lists only in-frame clones, some missing. Of 10,000 to 13,000 clones detected, 82% appear once; the ten largest clones hold about 3.6%. During colonoscopy, one to two rectal pinch biopsies were collected. Concerning this clone: Its antigen remains unknown.

The sequenced sample was gut tissue. This chain links TRBV5-1 with TRBJ1-5, with D hard to call. The origin of this receptor is a girl aged 5-17 years who was a control in a study of pediatric ulcerative colitis. The CDR3 region is CASRLAGEGNQPQHF. DNA of the CDR3: TGCGCCAGCAGACTCGCCGGAGAGGGCAATCAGCCCCAGCATTTT.